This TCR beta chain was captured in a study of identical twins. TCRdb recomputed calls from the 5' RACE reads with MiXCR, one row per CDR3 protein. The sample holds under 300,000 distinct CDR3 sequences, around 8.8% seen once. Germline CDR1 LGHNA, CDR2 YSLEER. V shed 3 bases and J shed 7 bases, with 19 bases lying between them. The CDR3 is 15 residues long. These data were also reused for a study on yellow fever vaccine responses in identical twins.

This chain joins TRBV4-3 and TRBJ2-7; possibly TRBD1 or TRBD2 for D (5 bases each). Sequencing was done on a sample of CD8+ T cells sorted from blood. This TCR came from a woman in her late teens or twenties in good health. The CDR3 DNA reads TGCGCCAGCAGCCATGGCACAGGCGCTCGGGGAGAGCAGTACTTC. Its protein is CASSHGTGARGEQYF.